This T cell receptor beta chain was identified during a study of blood T cell repertoires in COVID-19. Looking at the study overall: The analysed material was cDNA or gDNA that came from T cells, B-cell-depleted T cells, or PBMCs.

Original processing methods: Using reference gene primer amplification, nucleated cell counts were estimated. Sequenced by immunoSEQ multiplex PCR; TCRdb stores in-frame clones only, minus some. From that table come the V and J calls and clone size; the DNA was used to work out D and trimming. The top ten hold roughly 3.9% of the sample, which has under 300,000 clones, more than 80% seen once. CDR3 length: 13 amino acids. V lost 0 bases and J lost 4, with 5 bases in between. The V gene's germline CDR1 is MNHNS and CDR2 SASEGT. This receptor was identified in a woman aged 40-49 years with acute or convalescent COVID-19. Sequencing was done on a sample of peripheral blood. V gene TRBV6-1 combines with J gene TRBJ2-3; D gene unclear. CDR3 sequence reads: CASSEAFADTQYF. DNA for the CDR3: TGTGCCAGCAGTGAAGCCTTTGCAGATACGCAGTATTTT.